Below, 12 T cell receptor beta chains from the same sample are listed, as sequenced in a study of T cell responses to AZD1222 COVID-19 vaccine. Assay: immunoSEQ multiplex PCR; the TCRdb copy retains only in-frame clones and omits some. This sample has about 170,000 clones, with approximately 90% found just once. The sequencing used peripheral blood, collected on day 0 of AZD1222 vaccination. These receptors originate from an adult in good health.

The V and J genes are TRBV27 and TRBJ2-1, with 7 bases matching TRBD1. The length of the CDR3 is 17 residues. J lost 3 bases, V lost 0 bases, and 8 bases had no gene match. Germline V gene data show CDR1 as MNHEY and CDR2 as SMNVEV (reference sequence). The CDR3 sequence is CASSLSGTVMLYNEQFF. The DNA of the CDR3 is TGTGCCAGCAGTTTATCAGGGACAGTCATGCTCTACAATGAGCAGTTCTTC.

The chain's CDR3 is CASSGGLRGRTNEKLFF. The CDR3 DNA is TGTGCCAGCAGTGGAGGTCTCAGGGGTAGGACTAATGAAAAACTGTTTTTT. The chain recombines TRBV25-1 with TRBJ1-4; perhaps TRBD1 as D (6 bases). V was cut by 4 bases and J by 2 bases, with 17 bases left in between. Germline V gene data show CDR1 as MGHDK and CDR2 as SYGVNS. The CDR3 spans 17 residues.

The rearrangement links TRBV7-3 to TRBJ1-1; 9 bases match TRBD1. The junction had 8 bases not matched to a gene; V was cut back by 5 bases and J by 10 bases. The CDR3 contains 13 residues. The germline CDR1 and CDR2 sequences are SGHTA and FQGTGA. The CDR3 bases are TGTGCCAGCAGCGACGGGGGACAGGGAATAGCTTTCTTT. The encoded protein is CASSDGGQGIAFF.

The chain joins TRBV19 to TRBJ1-2, with no clear D. V was pared by 2 bases and J by 2 bases, with 6 bases between. The CDR3 contains 13 residues. The germline CDR1 and CDR2 sequences are LNHDA and SQIVND (reference sequence). CDR3 protein: CASSIRANYGYTF. For the CDR3, the DNA is TGTGCCAGTAGTATAAGGGCCAACTATGGCTACACCTTC.

The chain is built from TRBV27 and TRBJ2-5, with TRBD1 as a possible D gene (6 bases). The CDR3 is made up of 13 amino acids. Germline V CDR1 and CDR2: MNHEY, SMNVEV (reference sequence). Trimming shortened V by 4 bases and J by 5 bases, and 11 bases separated the two germline ends. CDR3 loop: CASSSRGFETQYF. For the CDR3, the DNA is TGTGCCAGCAGTTCCAGGGGTTTTGAGACCCAGTACTTC.

This chain uses TRBV7-3 with TRBJ1-5; no firm D call. Looked up from germline, CDR1 is SGHTA and CDR2 is FQGTGA. The V end was cut by 1 base, the J end by 0 bases, with 1 base between. The CDR3 consists of 13 residues. This CDR3 is CASSLSSNQPQHF. In nucleotides, the CDR3 is TGTGCCAGCAGCTTAAGTAGCAATCAGCCCCAGCATTTT.

The CDR3 coding sequence is TGTGCCAGTACCCCCGGCCCCTTAGATCAGCCCCAGCATTTT. Translating it yields CASTPGPLDQPQHF. This chain uses TRBV19 with TRBJ1-5, with D unresolved. Germline values: CDR1 LNHDA, CDR2 SQIVND (reference sequence). Trimming stripped 7 bases from V and 5 bases from J, with 15 bases between. The CDR3 contains 14 residues.

The rearrangement uses TRBV4-1 and TRBJ2-1; 7 bases line up with TRBD1. With V trimmed by 2 bases and J by 10 bases, 8 bases remained unmatched. CDR1 and CDR2 (germline): MGHRA, YSYEKL. The CDR3 contains 14 residues. The CDR3: CASSQIGGLGEQFF. As DNA, the CDR3 is TGCGCCAGCAGCCAAATAGGGGGCCTAGGGGAGCAGTTCTTC.

This chain links TRBV5-6 with TRBJ1-6; 10 bases map to TRBD1. There are 15 residues in the CDR3. J lost 4 bases, V lost 3 bases, and 1 base had no gene match. CDR1 SGHDT and CDR2 YYEEEE come from the germline V gene. The CDR3 bases are TGTGCCAGCAGCTCGGACAGGGGGTATAATTCACCCCTCCACTTT. Translated, it gives CASSSDRGYNSPLHF.

This rearrangement joins TRBV6-2 or TRBV6-3 to TRBJ2-3; the match to TRBD2 covers 12 bases. With 0 bases clipped from V and 1 base from J, the junction kept 14 bases outside the gene matches. Looked up from germline, CDR1 is MNHEY and CDR2 is SVGEGT. The CDR3 is made up of 21 amino acids. This CDR3 reads CASSYSTGTSGPYEGTDTQYF. The DNA for the CDR3 is TGTGCCAGCAGTTACTCAACCGGGACTAGCGGGCCGTACGAGGGCACAGATACGCAGTATTTT.

The rearrangement joins TRBV4-1 to TRBJ1-5; a weak D match, TRBD1 (6 bases). Germline-derived CDR1 and CDR2 are MGHRA and YSYEKL. V was pared by 7 bases and J by 0 bases, with 13 bases between. The CDR3 covers 15 residues. The CDR3 loop is CASTTGTGSNQPQHF. The CDR3 DNA is TGCGCCAGCACTACAGGGACTGGTAGCAATCAGCCCCAGCATTTT.

This clone was seen a single time. V and J are TRBV30 and TRBJ1-6, with D tentatively TRBD1 (5 bases). V was trimmed by 3 bases and J by 4 bases, leaving 7 bases between them. The germline V gene encodes CDR1 GTSNPN and CDR2 SVGIG (reference sequence). This CDR3 is built from 13 residues. The CDR3 bases are TGTGCCTGGAGGGGGCAGTATAATTCACCCCTCCACTTT. Translation: CAWRGQYNSPLHF.